This passage covers 17 T cell receptor beta chains from one sample sequenced in a study of shared clonotypes between healthy human individuals. This table comes from immunoSEQ multiplex PCR, and its TCRdb copy is limited to in-frame clones, with some not included. The table has more than 2,000,000 clones, 80% to 95% seen once. Sequenced sample: naive CD4+ T cells from PBMCs. Subset indicated: CD45RA+ positively selected. The receptors shown here come from a man between 18 and 29 years old in good health. Some clones in this sample may be carry-over from other donors' samples.

The genes are TRBV4-3 and TRBJ2-1; 13 positions match TRBD2. The CDR3 is 16 residues long. V trimming: 4 bases; J trimming: 4 bases; junction bases outside the gene matches: 4. CDR1 is LGHNA and CDR2 is YSLEER in the germline V gene. CDR3: CASSRGGLAGYNEQFF. Here the CDR3 DNA reads TGCGCCAGCAGCCGGGGGGGACTAGCGGGATACAATGAGCAGTTCTTC.

This chain joins TRBV5-1 and TRBJ2-1; D unresolved. The CDR3 extends over 15 amino acids. Trimming pared 4 bases from V and 8 bases from J, leaving 19 bases between. The germline V gene has CDR1 SGHRS and CDR2 YFSETQ. This CDR3 is CASSGRPVSDDEQFF. DNA of the CDR3: TGCGCCAGCAGCGGGCGTCCGGTCTCGGACGATGAGCAGTTCTTC.

The table lists this clone with a count of one. This chain joins TRBV5-1 and TRBJ2-7; the D gene could be TRBD1 or TRBD2 (5 bases each). The CDR3 covers 15 residues. CDR1 and CDR2 from the germline V gene are SGHRS and YFSETQ. V was cut by 0 bases and J by 5 bases, with 15 bases left in between. The CDR3 loop is CASSLGNRGVHEQYF. The CDR3 DNA sequence: TGCGCCAGCAGCTTGGGGAACAGAGGGGTCCACGAGCAGTACTTC.

This clone has just one count. The rearrangement joins TRBV6-5 to TRBJ1-5; TRBD1 might be the D (5 bases). The length of the CDR3 is 14 residues. The V and J ends lost 8 bases and 7 bases respectively, with 18 bases between them. Germline CDR1 and CDR2: MNHEY and SVGAGI. Written as DNA, the CDR3 is TGTGCCAGCCAAGGGGCAGCGAATTTACAGCCCCAGCATTTT. This encodes CASQGAANLQPQHF.

The chain couples TRBV11-3 to TRBJ2-1; the D is unclear. CDR1 is SGHNT, CDR2 YENEEA, per germline. V was shortened by 4 bases and J by 2 bases, with 12 bases between the two germline ends. The CDR3 extends over 15 amino acids. The CDR3 spells CASSSGPGPYNEQFF. As DNA, the CDR3 is TGTGCCAGCAGCTCGGGCCCCGGACCCTACAATGAGCAGTTCTTC. Complete variable domain (other parts from reference TRBV11-3 and TRBJ2-1): EAGVVQSPRYKIIEKKQPVAFWCNPISGHNTLYWYLQNLGQGPELLIRYENEEAVDDSQLPKDRFSAERLKGVDSTLKIQPAELGDSAVYLCASSSGPGPYNEQFFGPGTRLTVL.

In DNA form, the CDR3 reads TGTGCCAGCAGCATATCCCGGGGGGAGTACACTGAAGCTTTCTTT. Protein: CASSISRGEYTEAFF. The chain is built from TRBV7-2 and TRBJ1-1, with D possibly being TRBD1 (5 bases). There are 15 residues in the CDR3. CDR1 is SGHTA and CDR2 is FQGNSA in the germline V gene. The V end was cut by 5 bases, the J end by 3 bases, with 16 bases between.

This clone occurred a few times. At the DNA level, this CDR3 is encoded by other sequences in the same sample as well. The V gene is TRBV7-9, the J gene TRBJ1-1; D is perhaps TRBD1 (5 bases). V was trimmed by 3 bases and J by 1 base, leaving 9 bases between them. This CDR3 has 14 amino acids. CDR1 SEHNR and CDR2 FQNEAQ come from the germline V gene (reference sequence). CDR3 sequence (DNA): TGTGCCAGCAGCTTGGGCAGGGCGAACACTGAAGCTTTCTTT. Translating it yields CASSLGRANTEAFF.

With regard to this clone: The sample holds other DNA sequences that translate to the same CDR3. The chain joins TRBV4-2 to TRBJ2-1; 11 bases map to TRBD2. CDR1 is LGHNA and CDR2 is YNFKEQ in the germline V gene. This CDR3 is built from 16 residues. V lost 2 bases and J lost 4; bases outside the gene matches: 4. The CDR3 sequence is CASSQPGTSGYNEQFF. CDR3 bases: TGTGCCAGCAGCCAACCCGGGACTAGCGGATACAATGAGCAGTTCTTC.

V is TRBV10-1 and J is TRBJ2-3; 9 nucleotides align to TRBD1. J gave up 3 bases and V 7 bases, and 2 bases lay outside the gene matches. Germline values: CDR1 WNHNN, CDR2 SYGVQD (reference sequence). The CDR3 totals 13 residues. The CDR3 nucleotides are TGCGCCAGCAATGGACAGGGGACAGATACGCAGTATTTT. It is translated as CASNGQGTDTQYF.

The chain uses TRBV11-2 and TRBJ2-7; 10 bases fit TRBD1. This CDR3 region has 18 residues. Trimming cost V 5 bases and J 2 bases; bases outside gene matches: 15. Germline V gene sequence: CDR1 SGHAT, CDR2 FQNNGV. The CDR3 sequence: CASSPRTGGPTYPYEQYF. CDR3 bases: TGTGCCAGCAGCCCACGGACAGGGGGTCCGACTTATCCCTACGAGCAGTACTTC.

This clone was observed a few times. This sequence joins TRBV7-9 and TRBJ1-1; D is perhaps TRBD1 (5 bases). V shed 5 bases and J shed 7 bases, with 14 bases lying between them. This CDR3 has 13 residues. Looked up from germline, CDR1 is SEHNR and CDR2 is FQNEAQ (reference sequence). The CDR3 region has the DNA TGTGCCAGCAGCCAATCGACAGATTATGAAGCTTTCTTT. Residues: CASSQSTDYEAFF.

To note about this clone: One end of the junction fails to match germline, which may point to a read error. V is TRBV2 and J is TRBJ2-3, with TRBD2 identical over 10 bases. CDR1 SNHLY and CDR2 FYNNEI come from the germline V gene. The CDR3 runs to 13 residues. CDR3 amino acids: CASSEVAGGTQYF. The DNA for the CDR3 is TGTGCCAGCAGCGAAGTAGCGGGAGGTACGCAGTATTTT.

The chain employs TRBV7-3 and TRBJ2-5; tentatively, D is TRBD2 (6 bases). V lost 5 bases, J lost 1 base, and 8 bases lay in between. Germline CDR1 reads SGHTA; CDR2 reads FQGTGA. The CDR3 is 13 residues long. The CDR3 nucleotides are TGTGCCAGCAGCATAGCGGTCCAAGAGACCCAGTACTTC. Its translation: CASSIAVQETQYF. Based on the CDR3 plus reference TRBV7-3 and TRBJ2-5, the full variable domain is GAGVSQTPSNKVTEKGKYVELRCDPISGHTALYWYRQSLGQGPEFLIYFQGTGAADDSGLPNDRFFAVRPEGSVSTLKIQRTERGDSAVYLCASSIAVQETQYFGPGTRLLVL.

The V and J genes are TRBV18 and TRBJ1-4; 9 bases match TRBD1. Germline V gives CDR1 KGHSH, CDR2 LQKENI. J was trimmed by 1 base and V by 8 bases; bases with no gene match: 11. The length of the CDR3 is 17 residues. The CDR3, as DNA: TGTGCCAGCGCTACCCGGGGACAGGGTTTAACTAATGAAAAACTGTTTTTT. It encodes CASATRGQGLTNEKLFF.

V usage is TRBV5-6 and J usage is TRBJ2-5; 7 bases match TRBD2. J lost 6 bases, V lost 0 bases, and 8 bases had no gene match. The CDR3 has 15 amino acids. Per germline, CDR1 SGHDT and CDR2 YYEEEE. The CDR3 reads CASSLALTGGQTQYF. CDR3 DNA sequence: TGTGCCAGCAGCTTGGCCCTTACGGGAGGACAGACCCAGTACTTC.

This chain connects TRBV30 to TRBJ1-5, with D maybe TRBD1 (6 bases). Germline V gene data show CDR1 as GTSNPN and CDR2 as SVGIG (reference sequence). V lost 4 bases and J 5 bases, leaving 18 bases between the germline ends. The CDR3 contains 15 residues. Here the CDR3 reads CAWTPPGQPYQPQHF. The CDR3 DNA is TGTGCCTGGACCCCACCGGGACAACCCTATCAGCCCCAGCATTTT. Full variable domain (outside the CDR3, taken from reference TRBV30 and TRBJ1-5): SQTIHQWPATLVQPVGSPLSLECTVEGTSNPNLYWYRQAAGRGLQLLFYSVGIGQISSEVPQNLSASRPQDRQFILSSKKLLLSDSGFYLCAWTPPGQPYQPQHFGDGTRLSIL.

This sequence joins TRBV14 and TRBJ2-3; 10 nucleotides align to TRBD2. CDR3 length equals 16 residues. Germline V gene lookup returns CDR1 SGHDN and CDR2 FVKESK. J was trimmed by 4 bases and V by 3 bases; bases with no gene match: 7. The CDR3 sequence: CASSHMKLAGADTQYF. CDR3 in DNA: TGTGCCAGCAGCCATATGAAGCTAGCGGGAGCAGATACGCAGTATTTT.